These T cell receptor beta chains were read from a single sample in a study of T-cell reconstitution after alpha-beta-depleted transplantation in children. TCRdb reprocessed the PCR reads via MiXCR and lists one record per CDR3 protein. In the table there are hundreds of thousands of distinct CDR3 sequences, roughly 13% of which are singletons. The sample here was PBMCs, taken before TCRalphabeta/CD19-depleted stem cell transplant. The receptors were gathered from a girl aged 2-10 years with congenital amegakaryocytic thrombocytopenia, due to receive a stem cell transplant. The CDR3 runs from the conserved cysteine through the conserved F or W. Fields, in order: D gene, V gene, CDR3 length, J gene, clone size, CDR3 DNA, CDR3 protein. D genes are given only for firm matches. A clone size is listed for some rows: how often the clone was seen (once, few, many), or a class if it is expanded.

-	TRBV12-3/TRBV12-4	19	TRBJ1-3	few	TGTGCCAGCAGTTTCCGGCGTCGGCTGCAGCCAGGCTCTGGAAACACCATATATTTT	CASSFRRRLQPGSGNTIYF
TRBD1	TRBV5-1	15	TRBJ2-7	-	TGCGCCAGCAGCTTAAAGGACAGGGGGCTGTACGAGCAGTACTTC	CASSLKDRGLYEQYF
-	TRBV12-3/TRBV12-4	14	TRBJ2-1	many	TGTGCCAGCGGCTCGCTCAGTTACCAGAATGAGCAGTTCTTC	CASGSLSYQNEQFF
-	TRBV20-1	16	TRBJ1-5	many	TGCAGTGCTAGCCAGAGATCAGGGTATAGCAATCAGCCCCAGCATTTT	CSASQRSGYSNQPQHF
-	TRBV28	11	TRBJ2-1	many	TGTGCCAGCAGAAACTACAATGAGCAGTTCTTC	CASRNYNEQFF
-	TRBV12-3/TRBV12-4	12	TRBJ2-5	many	TGTGCCAGCAGTCTACACCAAGAGACCCAGTACTTC	CASSLHQETQYF
-	TRBV12-3/TRBV12-4	14	TRBJ2-1	few	TGTGCCAGCAGTTTAGAGGGGAAGAGGGATGAGCAGTTCTTC	CASSLEGKRDEQFF
-	TRBV5-1	14	TRBJ2-3	many	TGCGCCAGCAGCTTAAACAGGGGCACAGATACGCAGTATTTT	CASSLNRGTDTQYF
-	TRBV18	14	TRBJ1-6	few	TGTGCCAGCTCATCCCAGGGAGAATTCTCACCCCTCCACTTT	CASSSQGEFSPLHF
-	TRBV5-6	17	TRBJ1-5	many	TGTGCCAGCAGCTTGAGTCTGGTGGGGTATAGCAATCAGCCCCAGCATTTT	CASSLSLVGYSNQPQHF
-	TRBV29-1	20	TRBJ2-1	many	TGCAGCGTCGAAGATAGTATCCGGGACGGTGACTTATGGTCCTACAATGAGCAGTTCTTC	CSVEDSIRDGDLWSYNEQFF
-	TRBV20-1	13	TRBJ2-3	many	TGCAGTGCTTTGGGTAGCGTGTCAGATACGCAGTATTTT	CSALGSVSDTQYF
-	TRBV12-3/TRBV12-4	14	TRBJ2-3	many	TGTGCCAGCACCTCCCCAGAACGGGGCAATACGCAGTATTTT	CASTSPERGNTQYF
TRBD1	TRBV7-9	16	TRBJ2-7	few	TGTGCCAGCAACCCTCCGGGACAGGGGAAACAGTACGAGCAGTACTTC	CASNPPGQGKQYEQYF
-	TRBV29-1	14	TRBJ1-2	many	TGCAGCGTTCGTCTGGACACCCGCGAGTATGGCTACACCTTC	CSVRLDTREYGYTF
-	TRBV7-9	14	TRBJ2-1	-	TGTGCCAGCAGCTTAGGGCGTCCCTGGGCTGAGCAGTTCTTC	CASSLGRPWAEQFF
TRBD1	TRBV12-3/TRBV12-4	16	TRBJ1-1	many	TGTGCCAGCAGTGCGGGCCCGCGGACAGGGAACACTGAAGCTTTCTTT	CASSAGPRTGNTEAFF
TRBD1	TRBV27	14	TRBJ2-2	many	TGTGCCAGCAGAATCGACAGGGACATCGGGGAGCTGTTTTTT	CASRIDRDIGELFF
TRBD2	TRBV29-1	15	TRBJ2-4	once	TGCAGCGTTGTCCAGCGGGAGGTGGCCAAAAACATTCAGTACTTC	CSVVQREVAKNIQYF
-	TRBV12-3/TRBV12-4	19	TRBJ2-7	-	TGTGCCAGCAGTTTAGTGGTCGGTGACAGACGAACATTCCACTACGAGCAGTACTTC	CASSLVVGDRRTFHYEQYF
-	TRBV5-1	13	TRBJ2-1	many	TGCGCCAGCAGCCGTACAGAGTACAATGAGCAGTTCTTC	CASSRTEYNEQFF
-	TRBV7-9	16	TRBJ2-3	few	TGTGCCAGCAGCTTATTCATGGGGCCCACCGGAGATACGCAGTATTTT	CASSLFMGPTGDTQYF
TRBD1	TRBV20-1	15	TRBJ2-7	-	TGCAGTGCCTCCCCCGGCGGACAGGGCTCTTTTGAGCAGTACTTC	CSASPGGQGSFEQYF
TRBD1	TRBV5-1	14	TRBJ1-1	many	TGCGCCAGCAGCTTGGGAGGGGGCAACACTGAAGCTTTCTTT	CASSLGGGNTEAFF
TRBD2	TRBV29-1	12	TRBJ2-1	-	TGCAGCGTTGTAAGCGGGAGTAATGAGCAGTTCTTC	CSVVSGSNEQFF
-	TRBV20-1	14	TRBJ2-1	-	TGCAGTGCTAATTTTGGGGATGTCGGGGAGACCCAGTTCTTC	CSANFGDVGETQFF
TRBD2	TRBV7-9	15	TRBJ2-7	-	TGTGCCAGCAGTCGATCGGGCGGGAGATCCTACGAGCAGTACTTC	CASSRSGGRSYEQYF
-	TRBV12-3/TRBV12-4	13	TRBJ2-5	many	TGTGCCAGCAGCCCCCAGAAAAAAGAGACCCAGTACTTC	CASSPQKKETQYF
-	TRBV11-1	18	TRBJ1-3	few	TGTGCCAGCAGCTGGTTAGGGGACGGTATCTTCTCTGGAAACACCATATATTTT	CASSWLGDGIFSGNTIYF
TRBD2	TRBV20-1	15	TRBJ2-3	many	TGCAGTGCCACTAGGACTAGCAATGTTGCAGATACGCAGTATTTT	CSATRTSNVADTQYF
TRBD2	TRBV20-1	17	TRBJ2-3	-	TGCAGTGCTAGAGATCTACGTCCTAGCGGGGAAGGAGATACGCAGTATTTT	CSARDLRPSGEGDTQYF
TRBD2	TRBV20-1	16	TRBJ2-3	-	TGCAGTGCTAGTCCCCACGGGAGGGCCGGTACAGATACGCAGTATTTT	CSASPHGRAGTDTQYF
-	TRBV4-1	15	TRBJ1-5	many	TGCGCCAGCAGCCATATCGGGGGCCCTAATCAGCCCCAGCATTTT	CASSHIGGPNQPQHF
-	TRBV20-1	12	TRBJ1-1	many	TGCAGTGCTAGACACATGAACACTGAAGCTTTCTTT	CSARHMNTEAFF
-	TRBV4-2	13	TRBJ2-2	few	TGTGCCAGCAGCCAAGGCAGGGCCGGGGAGCTGTTTTTT	CASSQGRAGELFF
-	TRBV29-1	13	TRBJ2-5	many	TGCAGCGTTGGTGACACGTACCGGAAGACCCAGTACTTC	CSVGDTYRKTQYF
TRBD2	TRBV2	12	TRBJ2-5	-	TGTGCCAGCAGGGCGGGAGATGAGACCCAGTACTTC	CASRAGDETQYF
TRBD2	TRBV5-4	20	TRBJ2-3	many	TGTGCCAGCAGCTCCCTTGAGTTGGTGGAGCCTAGCGGGATTCGCGATACGCAGTATTTT	CASSSLELVEPSGIRDTQYF
TRBD1	TRBV10-2	16	TRBJ2-7	many	TGCGCCAGCAGCAAAACCGGGACAGGGGTCTCCTACGAGCAGTACTTC	CASSKTGTGVSYEQYF
TRBD2	TRBV7-6	15	TRBJ2-7	few	TGTGCCAGCAGCTTAGGGCTAGCGGGATCCGGCGAGCAGTACTTC	CASSLGLAGSGEQYF
TRBD1	TRBV4-1	16	TRBJ1-2	-	TGCGCCAGCCAAGCGACCGGGACAGGAAGTAACTATGGCTACACCTTC	CASQATGTGSNYGYTF
-	TRBV6-6	11	TRBJ2-7	-	TGTGCCAGCAGACAACTAGGCGAGCAGTACTTC	CASRQLGEQYF
-	TRBV5-8	11	TRBJ1-4	-	TGTGCCAGCAGCAAAAACCTAAAACTGTTTTTT	CASSKNLKLFF
-	TRBV5-1	13	TRBJ2-1	many	TGCGCCAGCAGCTTGATCCCTAACAATGAGCAGTTCTTC	CASSLIPNNEQFF
-	TRBV10-2	16	TRBJ2-3	-	TGCGCCAGCAGGAGGCCGGTGGGGCCGGAGACAGATACGCAGTATTTT	CASRRPVGPETDTQYF